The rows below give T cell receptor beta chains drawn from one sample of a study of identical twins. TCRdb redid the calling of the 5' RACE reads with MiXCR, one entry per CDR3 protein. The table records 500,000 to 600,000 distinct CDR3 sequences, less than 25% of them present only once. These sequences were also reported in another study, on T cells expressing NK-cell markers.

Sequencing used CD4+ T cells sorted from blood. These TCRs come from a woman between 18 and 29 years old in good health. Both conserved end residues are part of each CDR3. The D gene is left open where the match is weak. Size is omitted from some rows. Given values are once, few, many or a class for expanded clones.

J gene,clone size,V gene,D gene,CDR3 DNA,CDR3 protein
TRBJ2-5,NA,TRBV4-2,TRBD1,TGTGCCAGCAGCCAAGAGAAACAGGGGACAGAGACCCAGTACTTC,CASSQEKQGTETQYF
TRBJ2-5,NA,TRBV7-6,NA,TGTGCCAGCATCCTAGAGGGTGGCGGGGAGACCCAGTACTTC,CASILEGGGETQYF
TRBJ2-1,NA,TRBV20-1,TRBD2,TGCAGTGCTAGGGGAGGCGGGGGGGCCGACAATGAGCAGTTCTTC,CSARGGGGADNEQFF
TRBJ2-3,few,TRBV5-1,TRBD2,TGCGCCAGCAGCTTACCTAGCGGGGCAAGCACAGATACGCAGTATTTT,CASSLPSGASTDTQYF
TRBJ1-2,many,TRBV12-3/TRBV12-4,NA,TGTGCCAGCAGTTTAGGGACAGCCAGCTATGGCTACACCTTC,CASSLGTASYGYTF
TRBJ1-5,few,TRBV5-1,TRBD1,TGCGCCAGTAGCGCGGGACAGGGGCTGAATCAGCCCCAGCATTTT,CASSAGQGLNQPQHF
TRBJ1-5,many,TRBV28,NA,TGTGCCAGCAGATCAGGGGTTTGGCAGCCCCAGCATTTT,CASRSGVWQPQHF
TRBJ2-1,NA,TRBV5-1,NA,TGCGCCAGCAGCCCACAGACTATGCGGCCCAATGAGCAGTTCTTC,CASSPQTMRPNEQFF
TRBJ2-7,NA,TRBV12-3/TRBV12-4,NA,TGTGCCAGCAGTTTTCAGCGGTACTCCTACGAGCAGTACTTC,CASSFQRYSYEQYF
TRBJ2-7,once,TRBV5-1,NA,TGCGCCAGCACCCTCGCGCAGTACTTC,CASTLAQYF
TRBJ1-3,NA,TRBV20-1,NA,TGCAGTGCTAGTAGTTCGACAACTGGAAACACCATATATTTT,CSASSSTTGNTIYF
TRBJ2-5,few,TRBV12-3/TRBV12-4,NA,TGTGCCAGCAGTTTATATTCTAGTATAGGAGAGACCCAGTACTTC,CASSLYSSIGETQYF
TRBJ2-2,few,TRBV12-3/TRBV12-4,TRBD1,TGTGCCAGCAGTGGACAGGGCACCGGGGAGCTGTTTTTT,CASSGQGTGELFF
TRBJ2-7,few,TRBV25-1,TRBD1,TGTGCCAGCAGTGAACCACAGGGGGATCGCTACGAGCAGTACTTC,CASSEPQGDRYEQYF
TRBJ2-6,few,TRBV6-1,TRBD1,TGTGCCAACAGAAGACAGGGCTCTGGGGCCAACGTCCTGACTTTC,CANRRQGSGANVLTF
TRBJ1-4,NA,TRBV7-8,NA,TGTGCCAGCAGCTCCCTTTCCCAGGGCGGGGAACTGTTTTTT,CASSSLSQGGELFF
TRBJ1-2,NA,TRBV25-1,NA,TGTGCCAGCAGTGAATATAGGGGGAACTATGGCTACACCTTC,CASSEYRGNYGYTF
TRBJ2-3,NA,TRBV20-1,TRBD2,TGCAGTGCTCAAGCGGGGGGCCGCACAGATACGCAGTATTTT,CSAQAGGRTDTQYF
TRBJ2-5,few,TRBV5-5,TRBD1,TGTGCCAGCAGCTCGACAGGGGCCGGGGAGAAGACCCAGTACTTC,CASSSTGAGEKTQYF
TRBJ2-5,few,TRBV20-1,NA,TGCAGCCCGGTAGAGGCCCCCGGGGAGACCCAGTACTTC,CSPVEAPGETQYF
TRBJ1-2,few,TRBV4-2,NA,TGTGCCAGCAGCCAATGGGGACGGAACTATGGCTACACCTTC,CASSQWGRNYGYTF
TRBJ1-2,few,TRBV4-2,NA,TGTGCCAGCAGCCAAGTTGCGGTGCCTCAGTATGGCTACACCTTC,CASSQVAVPQYGYTF
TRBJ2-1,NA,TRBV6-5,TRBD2,TGTGCCAGCAGTTTACTAGCGGGGGGGGTTGAGCAGTTCTTC,CASSLLAGGVEQFF
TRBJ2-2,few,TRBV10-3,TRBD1,TGTGCCAGTGGGACAGGGGCGGACACCGGGGAGCTGTTTTTT,CASGTGADTGELFF
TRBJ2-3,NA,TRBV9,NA,TGTGCCAGCAGCGCGGTTGGGCCAGATACGCAGTATTTT,CASSAVGPDTQYF
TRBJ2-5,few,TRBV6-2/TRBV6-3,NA,TGTGCCAGCAGTAGACTACTAGTAGCAGAGACCCAGTACTTC,CASSRLLVAETQYF
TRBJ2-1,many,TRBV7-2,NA,TGCGCCAGCAGCTTGGCCAATGAGCAGTTCTTC,CASSLANEQFF
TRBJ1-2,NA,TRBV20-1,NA,TGCAGTGCCTCCTTACTAGGCGATATTGGCTACACCTTC,CSASLLGDIGYTF
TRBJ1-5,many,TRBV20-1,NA,TGCAGTGCTAGTCGACTCGATAGCAATCAGCCCCAGCATTTT,CSASRLDSNQPQHF
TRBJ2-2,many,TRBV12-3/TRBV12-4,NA,TGTGCCAGCAGTTTGAAGCGGTGGAACACCGGGGAGCTGTTTTTT,CASSLKRWNTGELFF
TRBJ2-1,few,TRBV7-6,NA,TGTGCCAGCAGCTTCGGGCCCCCGCTCGGTTCCTACAATGAGCAGTTCTTC,CASSFGPPLGSYNEQFF
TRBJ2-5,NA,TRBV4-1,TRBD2,TGCGCCAGCAGCCAGCGGCTAGCGGTTTTCCAAGAGACCCAGTACTTC,CASSQRLAVFQETQYF
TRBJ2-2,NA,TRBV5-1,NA,TGCGCCAGCAGCCCGGCTCCACAGAACACCGGGGAGCTGTTTTTT,CASSPAPQNTGELFF
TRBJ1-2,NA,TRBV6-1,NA,TGTGCCAGCAGTACCCCGGGGAGGTTTCATGGCTACACCTTC,CASSTPGRFHGYTF
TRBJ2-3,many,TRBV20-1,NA,TGCAGTGCTAGACCACTAAGTTTCGATACGCAGTATTTT,CSARPLSFDTQYF
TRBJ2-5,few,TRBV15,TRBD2,TGTGCCACCAGCGGAGCGGGGGAGACCCAGTACTTC,CATSGAGETQYF
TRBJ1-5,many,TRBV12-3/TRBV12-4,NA,TGTGCCAGCAGTTTCGTGCCACAGCCCCAGCATTTT,CASSFVPQPQHF
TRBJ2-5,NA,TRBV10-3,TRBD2,TGTGCCATCAGTGAGAGGGGAGCGGGATTGGGAGAGACCCAGTACTTC,CAISERGAGLGETQYF
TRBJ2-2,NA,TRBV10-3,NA,TGTGCCATCACCTCCACGGGCACCGGGGAGCTGTTTTTT,CAITSTGTGELFF
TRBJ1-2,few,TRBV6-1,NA,TGTGCCAGCAGGTCAACCTGGGGATATGGCTACACCTTC,CASRSTWGYGYTF
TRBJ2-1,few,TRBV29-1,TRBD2,TGCAGCGTTCTAGCCCGGACTAGCGGGAGGGCCAATGAGCAGTTCTTC,CSVLARTSGRANEQFF
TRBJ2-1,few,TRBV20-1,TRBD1,TGCGGGGGGACAGGGGTGAACTACAATGAGCAGTTCTTC,CGGTGVNYNEQFF
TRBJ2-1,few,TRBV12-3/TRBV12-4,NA,TGTGCCAGCAGTTTCCTTAGCGGCAGGATCAGGGAGCAGTTCTTC,CASSFLSGRIREQFF
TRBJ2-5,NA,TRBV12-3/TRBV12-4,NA,TGTGCCAGCAGTTTTAGCAGTACAGAGACCCAGTACTTC,CASSFSSTETQYF
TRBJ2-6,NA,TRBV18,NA,TGTGCCAGCTCACCGGACAGTCCGAGGGGGTCTGGGGCCAACGTCCTGACTTTC,CASSPDSPRGSGANVLTF
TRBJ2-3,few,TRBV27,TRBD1,TGTGCCAGCGGGATGAAGGGGGCGACAGATACGCAGTATTTT,CASGMKGATDTQYF